The text below deals with one TCR beta chain. What it recognizes is unknown. Ophthalmopathy cases scored 3 or more on the Clinical Activity Score and 4 or more on NOSPECS grade, with duration below 3 months. Diagnoses used clinical symptoms, serum thyroxine and TRAb, thyroid ultrasound and orbital computed tomography. About 10 ml of fresh peripheral blood supplied the PBMCs. Amplification yielded TCR beta CDR3 regions, with RNA transcripts as the source. TCR CDR3 underwent first-round RT-PCR with the HTBI primer set. TCRdb fed the multiplex PCR reads into MiXCR, producing one record per CDR3 protein. The sample lists 400,000 to 500,000 distinct CDR3 sequences; over 12% were seen once. Germline CDR1 is SGHAT and CDR2 is FQNNGV. Trimming cost V 2 bases and J 6 bases, with 10 bases left between them. This CDR3 region has 14 residues. This specimen belongs to a study of T cells in Graves' hyperthyroidism and ophthalmopathy.

Findings and limits, study-wide: Among thyroid clonotypes expanded above 0.001, most also appeared in blood.

The chain recombines TRBV11-2 with TRBJ2-2; D perhaps matches TRBD2 (5 bases). The sequence was collected from a young man with Graves' ophthalmopathy. The sample taken for sequencing was blood. CDR3 DNA: TGTGCCAGCAGCTTAATGGCTAGCTCCGGGGAGCTGTTTTTT. Translated: CASSLMASSGELFF.